Described below is a single T cell receptor (beta chain) sequence and its context. This record comes from a study of T-cell reconstitution after alpha-beta-depleted transplantation in children. Trimming removed 6 bases from V and 6 bases from J; junction bases left unmatched: 15. The CDR3 runs 15 residues. Germline V gene data show CDR1 as DFQATT and CDR2 as SNEGSKA (reference sequence). TCRbeta library preparation incorporated unique molecular identifiers. A single record per CDR3 protein comes from TCRdb applying MiXCR to the PCR reads. Of about 540,000 distinct CDR3 sequences in the sample, 27% are singletons; the top ten hold under 45%.

Sequences were derived from PBMCs, sampled before TCRalphabeta/CD19-depleted stem cell transplant. The chain employs TRBV20-1 and TRBJ2-5; the match to TRBD2 covers 8 bases. The source is a boy under three years old with Wiskott-Aldrich syndrome, due to receive a stem cell transplant. CDR3 sequence reads: CSAETIASGGKTQYF. The CDR3 region has the DNA TGCAGTGCGGAAACTATAGCAAGCGGGGGAAAGACCCAGTACTTC.